This is a list of T cell receptor beta chains from one sample in a study of blood T cell repertoires in COVID-19. Clones were read by immunoSEQ multiplex PCR, and TCRdb kept only the in-frame ones, dropping some. The sample shows 250,000 to 300,000 clones, roughly nine tenths of them seen only once. Sequencing input: peripheral blood. The receptors derive from a man between 18 and 35 years old with active or convalescent COVID-19. CDR3s include the opening cysteine and the closing phenylalanine or tryptophan. A D gene is named only where the DNA matches it firmly. The listing skips clone size in some rows; elsewhere it reads once, few, many or a size class.

TRBV5-1	TRBD2	NA	TRBJ2-1	TGCGCCAGCAGCTTCGGACTAGCGGGAAACAATGAGCAGTTCTTC	CASSFGLAGNNEQFF
TRBV30	TRBD1	NA	TRBJ2-7	TGTGCCCGGGCGGGACAGGCCAAGGCGGAGCAGTACTTC	CARAGQAKAEQYF
TRBV2	NA	NA	TRBJ1-6	TGTGCCAGCAGTGAAATATTGGGAGCTAATTCACCCCTACACTTT	CASSEILGANSPLHF
TRBV6-5	NA	NA	TRBJ1-2	TGTGCCAGCAGTTATTCCGGGGATCTGAACTATGGCTACACCTTC	CASSYSGDLNYGYTF
TRBV7-3	TRBD2	NA	TRBJ2-1	TGTGCCAGCAGCTCCCCTAGCGGGGGGGGATACAATGAGCAGTTCTTC	CASSSPSGGGYNEQFF
TRBV3-1/TRBV3-2	TRBD2	NA	TRBJ2-5	TGTCCCCGCAGCCAAGCCGGGGGGGGAGGGACCCAGTACTTC	CPRSQAGGGGTQYF
TRBV2	NA	NA	TRBJ2-7	TGTGCCAGCAGTGCCGCAGGGTCCCTTTTCTACGAGCAGTACTTC	CASSAAGSLFYEQYF
TRBV27	TRBD2	NA	TRBJ2-3	TGTGCCAGCAGTTTATTGCCAGCGGGGGCGAGCACAGATACGCAGTATTTT	CASSLLPAGASTDTQYF
TRBV6-1	NA	once	TRBJ2-1	TGTGCCAGCAGTGAAAGGGCGGGGCTCTCCTACAATGAGCAGTTCTTC	CASSERAGLSYNEQFF
TRBV2	TRBD2	few	TRBJ2-5	TGTGCCAGCTTACTAGCGGGCCTTCACGCCCAGACCCAGTACTTC	CASLLAGLHAQTQYF
TRBV30	TRBD2	NA	TRBJ2-2	TGTGCCCACGGGGACGGGAGGACCGGGGAGCTGTTTTTT	CAHGDGRTGELFF
TRBV2	TRBD1	NA	TRBJ1-1	TGTGCCAGCATCAGGGGGCTTATGAACACTGAAGCTTTCTTT	CASIRGLMNTEAFF
TRBV5-1	NA	few	TRBJ2-2	TGCGCCAGCAGCACCACAGGGTCCCACGGGGAGCTGTTTTTT	CASSTTGSHGELFF
TRBV11-2	NA	NA	TRBJ2-7	TGTGCCAGCAGCGATCACAGGTTCCACGAGCAGTACTTC	CASSDHRFHEQYF
TRBV29-1	NA	few	TRBJ2-7	TGCAGCGTTCTCAGGGGAGCCGAGCAGTACTTC	CSVLRGAEQYF
TRBV24-1	NA	NA	TRBJ1-5	TGTGCCACCAGTGGAGGGGGATATCAGCCCCAGCATTTT	CATSGGGYQPQHF
TRBV19	TRBD2	NA	TRBJ2-2	TGTGCCAGTAGTATAGGGTGGAGTTTGGCGGGAGGTACCGGGGAGCTGTTTTTT	CASSIGWSLAGGTGELFF
TRBV6-5	TRBD2	NA	TRBJ2-7	TGTGCCAGCAGTTACCGGGCGGGGGTTACCCTCTACGAGCAGTACTTC	CASSYRAGVTLYEQYF
TRBV27	TRBD2	NA	TRBJ2-7	TGTGCCAGCAGCCCTTATGGCGGCGGGAGCTCCTACGAGCAGTACTTC	CASSPYGGGSSYEQYF
TRBV6-5	NA	NA	TRBJ2-5	TGTGCCAGCAGTTACTCGAGGGCGCGTAGAGAGACCCAGTACTTC	CASSYSRARRETQYF
TRBV4-3	NA	NA	TRBJ2-1	TGCGCCAGCAGCCAAGAACCCCCCTCTATGAGCGGGTCAGGACCTTACAATGAGCAGTTCTTC	CASSQEPPSMSGSGPYNEQFF
TRBV5-8	TRBD1	NA	TRBJ2-1	TGTGCCAGCAGCTTCTTCGACAGGGGGCGCGATAGTAATGAGCAGTTCTTC	CASSFFDRGRDSNEQFF
TRBV6-4	NA	NA	TRBJ2-1	TGTGCCAGCAGTGAGTTCGACAGGCCGTACAATGAGCAGTTCTTC	CASSEFDRPYNEQFF
TRBV4-1	NA	NA	TRBJ1-5	TGCGCCAGCAGCCAAGGTAGAGGGATCCAGCCCCAGCATTTT	CASSQGRGIQPQHF
TRBV7-8	NA	NA	TRBJ1-4	TGTGCCAGTCGCCAGGGCAGGGAAAAACTGTTTTTT	CASRQGREKLFF
TRBV2	NA	NA	TRBJ2-2	TGTGCCAGCAGTGCTTCTAACACCGGGGAGCTGTTTTTT	CASSASNTGELFF
TRBV7-9	TRBD1	NA	TRBJ2-2	TGTGCCAGCATCAAGGACAGGGGGCTGACCGGGGAGCTGTTTTTT	CASIKDRGLTGELFF
TRBV27	NA	once	TRBJ1-1	TGTGCCAGCAGTTATCTCCCCCGGGGGAACACTGAAGCTTTCTTT	CASSYLPRGNTEAFF
TRBV7-9	NA	NA	TRBJ2-3	TGTGCCAGCAGCCTCGGGTCCGGAGATACGCAGTATTTT	CASSLGSGDTQYF
TRBV5-1	TRBD1	NA	TRBJ2-2	TGCGCCAGCAGCTTGTCAGGGGGCTACACCGGGGAGCTGTTTTTT	CASSLSGGYTGELFF
TRBV27	NA	NA	TRBJ2-1	TGTGCCAGCAGTTTAGGGACAAGGGAGCATAATGAGCAGTTCTTC	CASSLGTREHNEQFF
TRBV19	TRBD1	NA	TRBJ1-5	TGTGCCAGTAGTATAGTTTCGACAGGGGGCAAACCCCAGCATTTT	CASSIVSTGGKPQHF
TRBV9	TRBD2	NA	TRBJ2-1	TGTGCCAGCAGCGCCTATCAACTAGCGGGCTTTGACAATGAGCAGTTCTTC	CASSAYQLAGFDNEQFF
TRBV4-1	TRBD1	few	TRBJ2-7	TGCGCCAGCAGCCAAGATATGAGGACAGGGCATGAGCAGTACTTC	CASSQDMRTGHEQYF
TRBV4-3	TRBD1	NA	TRBJ1-4	TGCGCCAGCAGCCAAGATTACCCAGGGGGCGATGAAAAACTGTTTTTT	CASSQDYPGGDEKLFF
TRBV6-1	TRBD1	NA	TRBJ2-5	TGTGCCAGCAGTGTTCTCGCAGGGGACAGCTCGACGAAGACCCAGTACTTC	CASSVLAGDSSTKTQYF
TRBV3-1/TRBV3-2	NA	NA	TRBJ1-4	TGTGCCAGCAGCCAAGATTCAGGGTTTAATGAAAAACTGTTTTTT	CASSQDSGFNEKLFF